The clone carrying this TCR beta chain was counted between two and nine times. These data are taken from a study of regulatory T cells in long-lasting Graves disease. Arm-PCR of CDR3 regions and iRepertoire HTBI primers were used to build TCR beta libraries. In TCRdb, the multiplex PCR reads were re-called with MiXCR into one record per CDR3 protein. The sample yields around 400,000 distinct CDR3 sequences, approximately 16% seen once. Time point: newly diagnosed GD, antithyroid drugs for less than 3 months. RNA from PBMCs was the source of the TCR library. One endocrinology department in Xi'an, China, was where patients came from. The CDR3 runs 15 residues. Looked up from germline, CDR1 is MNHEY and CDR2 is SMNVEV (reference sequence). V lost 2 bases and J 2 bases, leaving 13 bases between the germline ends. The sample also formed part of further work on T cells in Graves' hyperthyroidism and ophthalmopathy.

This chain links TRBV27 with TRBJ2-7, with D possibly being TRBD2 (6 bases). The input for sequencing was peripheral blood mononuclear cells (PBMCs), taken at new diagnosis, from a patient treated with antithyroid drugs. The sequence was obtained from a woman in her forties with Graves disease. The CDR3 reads CASSLEEGATYEQYF. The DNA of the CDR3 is TGTGCCAGCAGTTTAGAGGAGGGTGCAACCTACGAGCAGTACTTC.